This TCR beta chain derives from a study of cytomegalovirus exposure and HLA in healthy donors (TCRdb year 2017). General notes on the study: An earlier analysis of approximately 550 of the donors reported about 290 Gb of sequence data and 100 million to 130 million unique TCR beta sequences from roughly 200 million T cells. Across approximately 420 genotyped donors of the cohort, an average of roughly 250,000 unique TCR beta nucleotide sequences per donor were sequenced, and roughly a sixth of those sequences were non-productive. In an earlier analysis of roughly 600 of the donors, high-throughput TCR beta sequencing was used to judge whether each TCR beta V gene segment behaved as functional or pseudogenic. Typing coverage varied by locus: roughly 620-630 donors for A, B, C, DRB1 and DQB1; 500 to 550 for DQA1; about 570 for DPA1; around 490 for DPB1. Using immunosequencing, the study profiled T cell repertoires from 640 or so subjects and related those repertoires to cytomegalovirus serostatus. The study combined high-throughput TCR immunosequencing, statistical association of individual TCRs with disease status, and machine learning to predict cytomegalovirus infection status. Every repertoire in the discovery cohort had been generated on one and the same sequencing platform. An early release covering roughly 580 HLA-typed donors comprised 300 to 350 gigabases of sequencing data and around 86 million unique TCR sequences. A later analysis re-analyzed previously published TCR beta repertoires from about 600 donors and added high-resolution HLA genotyping to study TCR occurrence patterns. The study aimed to test whether cataloging public T cell receptors could reveal signatures of past pathogen exposure. Alongside the repertoire data, information on donor age, sex, ethnicity and CMV serostatus was compiled. A later genetic analysis used genome-wide SNP genotypes for about 65% of the 666 donors, treating that subset as a discovery cohort. Class I and class II HLA loci were covered by the typing at four-digit resolution. Of the roughly 400 genotyped donors, approximately 82% fell in the genetic ancestry cluster associated with self-reported Caucasian donors. Roughly 5 DR-DQ haplotypes were treated as single units for association and clustering because of strong linkage in the cohort. In the later analysis, no new phenotypic data were used to find candidate immune exposures; instead, reliance was placed on TCR beta sequences and their occurrence across donors. In addition to the first cohort of hundreds of subjects, a separate validation cohort of approximately 130 different subjects was used. What the work shows at the level of the full study, not this receptor alone: In a later analysis, TCR association rates were found to vary across HLA loci, with the most associated TCRs seen for DRB1 alleles and the fewest for HLA-C alleles. In a later genetic analysis, fewer N-insertions in productive TCRs were reported among donors in an Asian-associated ancestry cluster than the roughly 700-donor mean. The cohort was sequenced for TCR beta chains only, and without alpha or paired-chain data the features that could be detected were limited. The study gave a list of under 200 TCR beta chains associated with cytomegalovirus. Cytomegalovirus status was reported to be diagnosed by the classifier with high specificity and sensitivity in both the original and validation cohorts. Most TCR sequences were seen in very few donors, while some public TCRs were found in many individuals. Some IMGT-functional V segments, including TRBV6-2 and TRBV6-3, could not be distinguished by the 87-base-pair reads and were therefore excluded. At a false discovery rate of 0.05, a later analysis linked some 17,000 TCR beta sequences to specific HLA alleles. Broadly in line with IMGT annotations, most TCR beta V segments showed up in productive rearrangements about 87% or about 30% of the time in an earlier analysis of under 700 of the donors. The presence/absence analyses assumed that sequencing depth was roughly uniform across donors, and that assumption may not be true. V-gene and J-gene trimming of TCR beta chains was associated with a missense DCLRE1C variant in a later genetic analysis, and the association was replicated in an independent cohort. The authors suggested that the approach could potentially be generalized to other disease states and immunological phenotypes. Three of the identified cytomegalovirus-associated TCR beta chains were confirmed in vitro to be specific for cytomegalovirus antigens. About 15 rarely observed V segments, including chromosome 9 orphons, were excluded from the earlier analysis of a few hundred of the donors because counts were too low. A cluster of highly shared sequence variants was judged likely to be a technical artifact of the sequencing pipeline. A later analysis found that HLA-associated TCR beta chains were more clonally expanded and had lower generation probabilities than equally common non-associated chains. Linkage disequilibrium might explain the correlated functional status among segregating V segments, but an unknown experimental factor could not be excluded. For the cohort, immune exposure information was limited to CMV serostatus. A further reported finding was that TCR beta sequences accurately predicted the HLA-A and HLA-B alleles for most subjects in the first cohort. Several of the top co-occurrence clusters appeared to be linked to parvovirus B19, influenza, CMV and Epstein-Barr virus, according to a later analysis. When HLA alleles, especially DR and DQ, strongly co-occurred, attributing TCR associations to individual alleles was difficult. Most CMV-associated TCR beta chains appeared to be HLA-restricted in a later analysis, and the HLA associations seemed to be driven largely by CMV exposure. Because some donors lacked HLA typing at each locus, the association tests relied only on the typed subset.

Receptor amplification or capture employed the immunoSEQ multiplex PCR assay. For the multiplex PCR, a mixture combining 60 forward primers for TCR Vbeta segments and 13 reverse primers for TCR Jbeta segments was used. The CDR3 region of rearranged TCR beta genes was amplified from genomic DNA by a multiplex PCR assay. On the Illumina HiSeq System, the amplified TCR beta libraries were sequenced as 87-base-pair reads. In the source study's methods: Across the 700 or so repertoires, a later analysis counted tens of millions of unique TCR beta chains, 8.5 million to 12 million of which were shared by at least two donors. Raw reads were error-corrected and collapsed into unique sequences by a nearest-neighbor algorithm in which closely related sequences were merged to remove PCR and sequencing errors. Alignment of CDR3 sequences to IMGT reference sequences was used to assign V, D and J gene segments. For a sequence to be retained, at least a six-nucleotide match to both a V gene segment and a J gene segment was required. A rearrangement counted as productive if the CDR3 had no stop codons and remained in frame with V and J, and every other rearrangement counted as non-productive. Following IMGT convention, CDR3 was defined as the stretch from the second conserved V-encoded cysteine up to the conserved J-encoded phenylalanine. Sequences without an unambiguous match to a single V gene segment were excluded from the earlier analysis of almost 600 of the donors. An earlier analysis of almost 600 of the donors classified V segments as functional when productive rearrangements were above 56.7% and as segregating when the standard deviation between donors was above 5%. To diagnose cytomegalovirus status from the catalog of TCR beta chain sequences, a statistical classification framework was built. In a later analysis, V and J genes were assigned by comparing TCR nucleotide sequences against IMGT/GENE-DB human TR gene sequences. In a later analysis, CDR3 sequences and most-parsimonious VDJ recombination scenarios were assigned using the TCRdist pipeline. In a later analysis, every TCR beta chain was defined by the combination of its CDR3 amino acid sequence and its V-gene family, and reads without a unique V-gene family were dropped. A later analysis removed several hundred highly shared, low-generation-probability nucleotide sequences to deal with suspected cross-contamination and a sequencing artifact. In a later analysis, a clonal expansion index was calculated for each public chain from normalized within-repertoire ranks of inferred template counts. Generation probabilities in a later analysis came from a VDJ recombination model fitted to out-of-frame rearrangements, and those results were checked against IGoR. In a later analysis, hypergeometric tests were used to score TCR-TCR, TCR-HLA and TCR-CMV co-occurrence, with a repertoire-size bias correction applied to TCR pairs. A later analysis estimated false discovery rates by permuting HLA or CMV assignments 20 times. In a later analysis, co-occurring TCRs were grouped using DBSCAN, and TCRdist sequence similarity was added for clustering within HLA-allele-positive subsets. Repertoires with fewer than 30,000 or more than 120,000 public chains were left out of co-occurrence clustering, as were five repertoires with anomalous nucleotide sharing. TCRdb mirrors the immuneACCESS table, restricted to in-frame sequences. Some clones are absent from its copies; in checked studies, under half trace to an unresolved V gene, and the reason for the others is unknown. The V and J calls and clone size come from that table; D and trimming were worked out from the DNA. In this sample the table shows under 150,000 clones, about 10% of which occur a single time. The top ten constitute less than 4% of the sample.

Measured from the cysteine to the phenylalanine, the CDR3 is 13 residues long. The sequence is cut down to CDR3 DNA, 39 bases in frame from base 1. Looking up the germline V gene (reference sequence) yields CDR1 SSHAT and CDR2 FNYEAQ. The cohort was made up of approximately 670 healthy bone marrow donors. All cohort members were sampled while nominally healthy, although unrecorded immune exposures were likely present. The donor was CMV seronegative and belonged to the group of over 300 seronegative cohort members. Each donor provided a peripheral blood sample, and peripheral blood mononuclear cells were used for TCR beta sequencing. Genomic DNA was extracted from the blood cell samples with the Qiagen DNeasy Blood Extraction Kit. Details on this clone: Its specific antigen is unknown. The junction departs from germline at one end; a sequencing error may be responsible.

The rearranged chain carries TRBV7-7 and TRBJ2-1; the D gene cannot be named for sure. The clonotype was recovered from a man in his thirties or forties in good health and CMV-seronegative. Specimen: PBMCs. The sequenced DNA is TGTGCTAGCAGCTTAGGAGATTTGGATGAGCAGTTCTTC. Its translation is CASSLGDLDEQFF.